One sample yielded the 19 T cell receptor beta chains listed below, sequenced in a study of tissue T cells after allogeneic stem cell transplantation. The repertoire was sequenced with immunoSEQ multiplex PCR; TCRdb's copy has only in-frame clones and lacks some. The sample contains around 7,000 clones, 50% of which appear only once. Time point: mouse harvest day 7 after allogeneic transplant. Mouse grafts combined 10^7 T-cell-depleted bone marrow cells with 10^6 splenic CD5+ T cells. The sequencing sample was made of gut tissue. The source of these receptors is a female BALB/c mouse given C57BL/6 T cells with graft-versus-host disease after an allogeneic hematopoietic cell transplant.

Points on this clone: Genes and germline are mouse. The read halts 1 residue ahead of the CDR3 end, with the missing end drawn from the germline J gene. This chain joins TRBV26 and TRBJ2-5; 9 positions match TRBD1. This CDR3 is built from 14 residues. Germline V gene lookup returns CDR1 KGHPV and CDR2 FQNQEV (reference sequence). The V and J ends lost 3 bases and 6 bases, in that order; junction bases with no gene match: 4. The CDR3 protein is CASSLRDRVDTQYF. CDR3 DNA, as far as it was read: TGTGCCAGCAGTCTCCGGGACAGGGTGGACACCCAGTAC. The variable domain in full, with the rest retrieved from reference TRBV26 and TRBJ2-5, is NSKVIQTPRYLVKGQGQKAKMRCIPEKGHPVVFWYQQNKNNEFKFLINFQNQEVLQQIDMTEKRFSAECPSNSPCSLEIQSSEAGDSALYLCASSLRDRVDTQYFGPGTRLLVL.

This clone was seen a handful of times. Mouse gene names and germline throughout. The CDR3 is cut off 1 residue early in the read; its end comes from the germline J gene. The chain links TRBV26 to TRBJ1-4, with a possible D match to TRBD1 (6 bases). Germline V gene data show CDR1 as KGHPV and CDR2 as FQNQEV (reference sequence). The CDR3 spans 16 residues. V was shortened by 4 bases and J by 0 bases, with 12 bases between the two germline ends. The CDR3 here is CASSPPRQVSNERLFF. The part of the CDR3 DNA that was read is TGTGCCAGCAGTCCCCCGAGACAGGTTTCCAACGAAAGATTATTT. The full variable domain, with the rest looked up from reference TRBV26 and TRBJ1-4, is NSKVIQTPRYLVKGQGQKAKMRCIPEKGHPVVFWYQQNKNNEFKFLINFQNQEVLQQIDMTEKRFSAECPSNSPCSLEIQSSEAGDSALYLCASSPPRQVSNERLFFGHGTKLSVL.

As concerns this clone: The listed genes are named as in mouse. The CDR3 reads CASSDETGGGREQYF. The CDR3 bases that were read are TGTGCCAGCAGTGATGAGACTGGGGGGGGCCGTGAACAGTAC. The genes are TRBV13-1 and TRBJ2-7, with 11 bases lining up with TRBD2. The sequenced fragment ends 1 residue before the CDR3 boundary, so the rest is inferred from the germline J gene. V was pared by 0 bases and J by 6 bases, with 5 bases of the junction left unmatched. CDR1 NSHNY and CDR2 SYGAGN come from the germline V gene. CDR3 size: 15 residues.

In regard to this clone: Gene names and germline match the mouse. Coverage ceases 1 residue before the CDR3 finishes, and the germline J gene fills in the end. Other DNA sequences within the sample encode an identical CDR3. The rearrangement joins TRBV19 to TRBJ2-7; 12 bases fit TRBD2. CDR1 and CDR2 (germline): FNHDT, SITEND (reference sequence). With 4 bases clipped from V and 4 bases from J, the junction kept 3 bases outside the gene matches. The CDR3 contains 14 residues. CDR3 protein: CASSGGLGGYEQYF. The sequenced CDR3 bases are TGTGCCAGCAGTGGGGGACTGGGGGGTTATGAACAGTAC.

This clone appeared a few times. The listed genes are named as in mouse. The read ends 1 residue early relative to the CDR3; the germline J gene fills the gap. The chain joins TRBV3 to TRBJ2-7; 7 nucleotides align to TRBD1. From germline, CDR1 is SNHLY and CDR2 FYNGKV (reference sequence). J lost 4 bases, V lost 4 bases, and 1 base had no gene match. The length of the CDR3 is 12 residues. CDR3 region: CASSSGQYEQYF. The sequenced CDR3 bases are TGTGCCAGCAGCTCGGGACAGTATGAACAGTAC.

A few counts support this clone. Mouse germline and gene names are used. With the read ending 1 residue before the CDR3 end, the germline J gene is used to fill in that end. V gene TRBV3 combines with J gene TRBJ2-7, with 12 nucleotides matching TRBD2. Germline V gene lookup returns CDR1 SNHLY and CDR2 FYNGKV (reference sequence). After removal of 4 bases from V and 6 bases from J, the junction contained 4 bases not matched to a gene. CDR3 length equals 14 residues. The CDR3 protein is CASSYRLGGPEQYF. The CDR3 DNA, read in part, is TGTGCCAGCAGCTACAGACTGGGGGGGCCTGAACAGTAC.

In regard to this clone: Gene names follow the mouse nomenclature. The read stops 1 residue short of the end of the CDR3; the missing end is completed from the germline J gene. The chain links TRBV23 to TRBJ2-3; TRBD2, the D gene given by the table, was not confirmed from the DNA. Germline CDR1 and CDR2: KGHTA and FQNQQP. The CDR3 runs to 16 residues. The sequenced CDR3 bases are TGCTCCAGCAGTCAACTGGGGGGGACTAGTGCAGAAACGCTGTAT. Amino acid sequence: CSSSQLGGTSAETLY. The CDR3, in full, reads CSSSQLGGTSAETLYF.

Notes on this clone: Gene names refer to mouse genes. The observed sequence ends 1 residue before the CDR3 terminus, with the missing tail filled in from the germline J gene. V and J are TRBV26 and TRBJ1-5; 8 bases map to TRBD1. The CDR3 runs 15 residues. V trimming: 0 bases; J trimming: 3 bases; junction bases outside the gene matches: 1. Germline V gives CDR1 KGHPV, CDR2 FQNQEV (reference sequence). The CDR3 bases that were read are TGTGCCAGCAGTCTGTCCACAGGGGGCAACCAGGCTCCGCTT. It yields the protein CASSLSTGGNQAPL. The CDR3, in full, reads CASSLSTGGNQAPLF.

Notes on this clone: The gene names given are mouse names. The sequence runs out 1 residue before the end of the CDR3; the remainder is reconstructed from the germline J gene. V is TRBV23 and J is TRBJ2-7; the D call in the table, TRBD2, was not verified against the DNA. Germline V gives CDR1 KGHTA, CDR2 FQNQQP. This CDR3 region has 16 residues. CDR3: CSSSQSGGTSSYEQYF. Incomplete CDR3 DNA: TGCTCCAGCAGTCAATCTGGGGGGACGAGCTCCTATGAACAGTAC.

The sample holds a few counts of this clone. Gene names refer to mouse genes. Coverage ceases 1 residue before the CDR3 finishes, and the germline J gene fills in the end. The chain employs TRBV23 and TRBJ2-4; the table gives TRBD2 as D, unverified against the DNA. This CDR3 comprises 15 residues. The germline gives CDR1 KGHTA, CDR2 FQNQQP. CDR3 DNA (partial): TGCTCCAGCAGTCGTGGGGGACCTAGTCAAAACACCTTGTAC. Amino acids: CSSSRGGPSQNTLY. The whole CDR3 is CSSSRGGPSQNTLYF.

Points on this clone: These gene names are mouse names. The CDR3 end lies 1 residue beyond the end of the read and is filled in from the germline J gene. This chain joins TRBV4 and TRBJ2-4, with TRBD2 identical over 7 bases. Germline V gives CDR1 LGHDT, CDR2 YNNKQL (reference sequence). The CDR3 runs to 15 residues. The ends lost 5 bases at V and 0 bases at J; junction bases unmatched: 5. The sequenced part of the CDR3 DNA is TGTGCCAGCAGCATCGGGGGGGGAAGTCAAAACACCTTGTAC. It is translated as CASSIGGGSQNTLY. The CDR3 in full is CASSIGGGSQNTLYF.

Only a few counts were recorded for this clone. Gene names are mouse gene names. The read finishes 1 residue shy of the CDR3 end, and the germline J gene is used to complete it. The chain carries TRBV26 and TRBJ1-1; possibly TRBD1 for D (5 bases). V was cut by 6 bases and J by 0 bases, with 8 bases left in between. The germline gives CDR1 KGHPV, CDR2 FQNQEV (reference sequence). The length of the CDR3 is 13 residues. CDR3 DNA (partial): TGTGCCAGCAGCGCAGGGTCAAACACAGAAGTCTTC. Protein: CASSAGSNTEVF. The whole CDR3 region reads CASSAGSNTEVFF.

Notes on this clone: Gene names and germline match the mouse. The read halts 1 residue ahead of the CDR3 end, with the missing end drawn from the germline J gene. The chain carries TRBV3 and TRBJ2-4; no clear D gene. CDR1 and CDR2 (germline): SNHLY, FYNGKV (reference sequence). The CDR3 has 12 amino acids. Deletions cut 3 bases from V and 0 bases from J, with 1 base between. CDR3 in amino acids: CASSFSQNTLYF. Incomplete CDR3 DNA: TGTGCCAGCAGCTTTAGTCAAAACACCTTGTAC.

Comments on this clone: Gene labels here are mouse ones. The CDR3 end falls 1 residue outside the read, so it is completed with the germline J gene. The chain joins TRBV12-2 to TRBJ2-1; 7 bases match TRBD1. The V gene end was trimmed by 1 base and the J gene end by 5 bases; junction bases not matched to a gene: 4. This CDR3 comprises 14 residues. CDR1 is SGHLS, CDR2 HYDKME, per germline. The sequenced CDR3 bases are TGTGCCAGCTCTCTACAGGGGAGGGATGCTGAGCAGTTC. Amino acids: CASSLQGRDAEQF. The full CDR3 sequence reads CASSLQGRDAEQFF. Together with reference TRBV12-2 and TRBJ2-1, the CDR3 gives the full variable domain: NSGVVQSPRYIIKGKGERSILKCIPISGHLSVAWYQQTQGQELKFFIQHYDKMERDKGNLPSRFSVQQFDDYHSEMNMSALELEDSAVYFCASSLQGRDAEQFFGPGTRLTVL.

The sample holds a few counts of this clone. Germline and genes: mouse. The sequenced part of the CDR3 DNA is TGTGCAAGCAGCTTCCCGGGACAGGGGCCCCCTTTGTAC. Translation: CASSFPGQGPPLY. The full CDR3 protein is CASSFPGQGPPLYF. This chain uses TRBV16 with TRBJ2-4; TRBD1 matches 10 bases. From the germline J gene comes the end of the CDR3, since the read stops 1 residue before it. In germline, CDR1 is SGHSA, CDR2 FRNQAP. This CDR3 region has 14 residues. Trimming cost V 3 bases and J 12 bases; bases outside gene matches: 9.

There are a few counts of this clone. The listed genes are named as in mouse. The read ends 1 residue before the CDR3 terminus; that terminus is restored from the germline J gene. The genes are TRBV16 and TRBJ2-3, with 9 bases identical to TRBD2. The V gene's germline CDR1 is SGHSA and CDR2 FRNQAP. The V gene end was trimmed by 1 base and the J gene end by 0 bases; junction bases not matched to a gene: 5. The CDR3 covers 17 residues. Incomplete CDR3 DNA: TGTGCAAGCAGCTTAGGGCTGGGGGGGTTTAGTGCAGAAACGCTGTAT. It specifies CASSLGLGGFSAETLY. The CDR3, in full, reads CASSLGLGGFSAETLYF.

A note on this clone: Here the gene names and germline are mouse. The read ends 1 residue early relative to the CDR3; the germline J gene fills the gap. J is TRBJ2-7 and V is TRBV1; TRBD2 matches at 11 bases. The CDR3 spans 14 residues. Per the germline V gene, CDR1 is NSQYPW and CDR2 is LRSPGD (reference sequence). V gave up 3 bases and J gave up 3 bases; unmatched junction bases: 1. The CDR3: CTCSATGGGYEQYF. CDR3 DNA (partial): TGCACCTGCAGTGCGACTGGGGGGGGCTATGAACAGTAC. The full variable domain, its missing parts supplied by reference TRBV1 and TRBJ2-7, is VTLLEQNPRWRLVPRGQAVNLRCILKNSQYPWMSWYQQDLQKQLQWLFTLRSPGDKEVKSLPGADYLATRVTDTELRLQVANMSQGRTLYCTCSATGGGYEQYFGPGTRLTVL.

Comment on this clone: The genes are named according to mouse. The read terminates 1 residue before the CDR3 end, so the remaining end is supplied by the germline J gene. The chain recombines TRBV26 with TRBJ2-5; 8 bases agree with TRBD2. The germline CDR1 and CDR2 sequences are KGHPV and FQNQEV (reference sequence). Trimming removed 6 bases from V and 6 bases from J; junction bases left unmatched: 8. CDR3 size: 14 residues. CDR3 protein: CASSLGGSGDTQYF. The CDR3 DNA, read in part, is TGTGCCAGCAGCCTGGGGGGAAGTGGGGACACCCAGTAC.

A word on this clone: The genes and germline here are from mouse. Read data end 1 residue before the CDR3 end; the end is taken from the germline J gene. J is TRBJ2-4 and V is TRBV26, with 9 bases aligning to TRBD2. CDR1 and CDR2 (germline): KGHPV, FQNQEV (reference sequence). This CDR3 is 14 amino acids long. Trimming cost V 4 bases and J 3 bases; bases outside gene matches: 2. The covered CDR3 bases are TGTGCCAGCAGTCCAGACTGGGGGCAAAACACCTTGTAC. Translation: CASSPDWGQNTLY. The whole CDR3 sequence is CASSPDWGQNTLYF.